The 17 T cell receptor beta chains below were found in one sample sequenced in a study of vaccination and CD4 T cells after COVID-19. Sequencing of the DNA from cultured CD4+ T cells was carried out with the Oncomine TCR Beta short-read assay. Via MiXCR, TCRdb re-called the PCR reads, giving one row per CDR3 protein. The sample includes more than 15,000 distinct CDR3 sequences, over 40% of them seen just once. Specified time point: late sampling 161 to 241 days after vaccination in three convalescent patients. As for treatment: roughly 10-day PBMC culture with coronavirus spike peptide pools or control peptides (ViraFEST assay). Their recognized antigens are unknown. The sample was CD4+ T cells from blood, cultured in vitro, taken about 7 months after SARS-CoV-2 vaccination. These receptors all come from a human donor who had recovered from COVID-19.

This clonotype was detected a few times. This sequence joins TRBV19 and TRBJ1-5; 7 nucleotides align to TRBD1. The CDR3 spans 13 residues. The V and J ends lost 5 bases and 6 bases, in that order; junction bases with no gene match: 4. Germline V CDR1 and CDR2: LNHDA, SQIVND (reference sequence). Written as DNA, the CDR3 is TGTGCCAGTAGTGGTACAGGGGTTCAGCCCCAGCATTTT. Translated, it gives CASSGTGVQPQHF. The full variable domain, completed using reference TRBV19 and TRBJ1-5, is DGGITQSPKYLFRKEGQNVTLSCEQNLNHDAMYWYRQDPGQGLRLIYYSQIVNDFQKGDIAEGYSVSREKKESFPLTVTSAQKNPTAFYLCASSGTGVQPQHFGDGTRLSIL.

The chain is built from TRBV6-5 and TRBJ1-6, with 11 bases that match TRBD1. The CDR3 runs 20 residues. The germline gives CDR1 MNHEY, CDR2 SVGAGI. V gave up 2 bases and J gave up 6 bases; unmatched junction bases: 15. The CDR3 DNA reads TGTGCCAGCAGTTACAGACCGGACAGGGGGCCGTACACGGGTAATTCACCCCTCCACTTT. As protein: CASSYRPDRGPYTGNSPLHF.

The chain links TRBV6-1 to TRBJ2-3; tentative D call: TRBD2 (5 bases). The germline V gene encodes CDR1 MNHNS and CDR2 SASEGT. Trimming stripped 10 bases from V and 0 bases from J, with 23 bases between. The CDR3 covers 17 residues. The CDR3 bases are TGTGCCACCAGCGCTGACCTACAGCGGACTAGCACAGATACGCAGTATTTT. This codes for CATSADLQRTSTDTQYF.

This chain uses TRBV20-1 with TRBJ2-5; 7 bases map to TRBD2. After removal of 0 bases from V and 5 bases from J, the junction contained 9 bases not matched to a gene. The CDR3 is 15 residues long. The germline gives CDR1 DFQATT, CDR2 SNEGSKA (reference sequence). This chain's CDR3 is CSARDFRLASETQYF. The CDR3 DNA follows: TGCAGTGCTAGAGATTTCCGACTAGCCTCGGAGACCCAGTACTTC.

The chain carries TRBV5-4 and TRBJ1-2, with 10 bases aligning to TRBD1. The CDR3 is 15 residues long. Germline V gives CDR1 SGHNT, CDR2 YYREEE (reference sequence). With V trimmed by 3 bases and J by 3 bases, 5 bases remained unmatched. In DNA form, the CDR3 reads TGTGCCAGCAGCTCCCGGACAGGGGGGGACTATGGCTACACCTTC. Its protein is CASSSRTGGDYGYTF.

The V gene is TRBV5-4, the J gene TRBJ2-4; D may be TRBD1 or TRBD2 (6 bases each). The germline V gene has CDR1 SGHNT and CDR2 YYREEE (reference sequence). Trimming removed 1 base from V and 8 bases from J, with 10 bases in between. This CDR3 comprises 13 residues. In nucleotides, the CDR3 is TGTGCCAGCAGCTTGAACAGGGAGGACATTCAGTACTTC. Amino acids: CASSLNREDIQYF.

V usage is TRBV7-2 and J usage is TRBJ2-7, with a possible D match to TRBD2 (5 bases). CDR1 is SGHTA and CDR2 is FQGNSA in the germline V gene. The CDR3 length is 14 residues. Between the trimmed V and J ends, which lost 5 bases and 6 bases, there was a span of 17 bases. This chain's CDR3 is CASSTDPEGGEQYF. The CDR3, as DNA: TGTGCCAGCAGCACGGACCCCGAGGGCGGCGAGCAGTACTTC.

The chain has TRBV19 and TRBJ2-1; D may match TRBD1 or TRBD2 (5 bases each). Germline V CDR1 and CDR2: LNHDA, SQIVND (reference sequence). The CDR3 has 18 amino acids. V lost 7 bases, J lost 2 bases, and 24 bases lay in between. The CDR3 nucleotides are TGTGCCAGTACCTCAACGGGGCTAGGGTCTATGGCCTACAATGAGCAGTTCTTC. Translated, it gives CASTSTGLGSMAYNEQFF.

The rearrangement uses TRBV7-9 and TRBJ1-6, with a weak D call TRBD1 (6 bases). The CDR3 spans 13 residues. V shed 4 bases and J shed 10 bases, with 11 bases lying between them. The germline V gene has CDR1 SEHNR and CDR2 FQNEAQ (reference sequence). CDR3 sequence: CASSSQGDSPLHF. CDR3 DNA sequence: TGTGCCAGCAGCTCACAGGGAGACTCACCCCTCCACTTT.

V is TRBV15 and J is TRBJ2-5; possible D gene TRBD1, 5 bases. The CDR3 extends over 13 amino acids. V was cut by 5 bases and J by 5 bases, with 12 bases left in between. Germline-derived CDR1 and CDR2 are LNHNV and YYDKDF (reference sequence). The CDR3 region has the DNA TGTGCCACCAGCCAGGGATTGGTTGAGACCCAGTACTTC. Protein product: CATSQGLVETQYF.

The chain recombines TRBV11-3 with TRBJ2-7; no firm D call. V lost 1 base and J lost 0, with 10 bases in between. The CDR3 is made up of 15 amino acids. Germline-derived CDR1 and CDR2 are SGHNT and YENEEA. Here the CDR3 reads CASSLGAGSSYEQYF. In DNA form, the CDR3 reads TGTGCCAGCAGCTTAGGTGCAGGTAGCTCCTACGAGCAGTACTTC.

The sample holds a few counts of this clonotype. The chain couples TRBV6-1 to TRBJ2-3, with 7 bases that match TRBD1. CDR1 is MNHNS and CDR2 is SASEGT in the germline V gene. With 2 bases clipped from V and 6 bases from J, the junction kept 5 bases outside the gene matches. The CDR3 is made up of 14 amino acids. For the CDR3, the DNA is TGTGCCAGCAGTGAATCCCCCAGGGGGGATACGCAGTATTTT. This sequence encodes CASSESPRGDTQYF.

The CDR3 protein is CASSSRTELNQPQHF. The CDR3 DNA follows: TGTGCCAGCAGCTCCCGGACAGAGCTAAATCAGCCCCAGCATTTT. The chain links TRBV7-2 to TRBJ1-5; D perhaps matches TRBD1 (6 bases). V was clipped by 4 bases and J by 4 bases, with 14 bases between them. Germline V gene lookup returns CDR1 SGHTA and CDR2 FQGNSA. The CDR3 is made up of 15 amino acids.

V usage is TRBV6-4 and J usage is TRBJ2-7, with TRBD2 matching 11 bases. CDR3 length equals 14 residues. V lost 6 bases and J lost 12; bases outside the gene matches: 13. Germline V gene lookup returns CDR1 MRHNA and CDR2 SNTAGT. CDR3: CASRTGLAAPRRYF. In DNA form, the CDR3 reads TGTGCCAGCAGGACGGGACTAGCGGCCCCGCGACGGTACTTC.

The chain links TRBV20-1 to TRBJ1-2, with D possibly TRBD1 on 6 matching bases. V gave up 2 bases and J gave up 10 bases, with 20 bases separating them. Germline CDR1 is DFQATT and CDR2 is SNEGSKA (reference sequence). This CDR3 spans 14 amino acids. The CDR3 reads CSARHPRGPHYYTF. CDR3 DNA: TGCAGTGCTAGACACCCCCGGGGGCCCCATTACTACACCTTC.

This clonotype was seen only once. The rearrangement uses TRBV7-8 and TRBJ2-5, with TRBD2 identical over 12 bases. Germline lookup yields CDR1 SGHVS and CDR2 FQNEAQ. Trimming removed 1 base from V and 5 bases from J; junction bases left unmatched: 14. This CDR3 region has 19 residues. The CDR3 nucleotides are TGTGCCAGCAGCTTAGTTCCACTAGCGGGAGGAATTTTTGCGGAGACCCAGTACTTC. Its translation is CASSLVPLAGGIFAETQYF.

The rearrangement links TRBV20-1 to TRBJ2-7, with D tentatively TRBD1 (5 bases). The CDR3 is 15 residues long. Trimming cost V 1 base and J 2 bases, with 15 bases left between them. Germline V gene sequence: CDR1 DFQATT, CDR2 SNEGSKA (reference sequence). The DNA of the CDR3 is TGCAGTGCTAGAGGTCCAGGGATGATCACCTACGAGCAGTACTTC. Translating gives CSARGPGMITYEQYF.